Below, one TCR beta chain is given with its context. The clone's antigen remains unknown. No clone much larger than this one lies a single base away; base qualities are absent. The receptor library was made with 5' RACE. Sequencing took place on an Illumina HiSeq 2500. A second about 7 to 12 cycle PCR used a sample-barcoded 5' primer and a J-beta primer mix. A unique molecular identifier was introduced onto each TCR beta cDNA molecule by a template-switch 5' adaptor carrying 12 random nucleotides. Each sample yielded at least 2.5 million CDR3-containing paired-end reads. The Mint cDNA synthesis kit, primed by a TRBC-specific oligonucleotide, was used to synthesize first-strand cDNA from all RNA. All cDNA was treated with uracil-DNA glycosylase and then went through a first 18-cycle PCR with the universal primers M1SS and BC2_uni_R. In the original analysis: Normalization of each sample was performed by random selection of 1 million high-quality reads, each carrying a distinct molecular identifier. Reads with shared molecular identifiers were discarded instead of being binned into consensus sequences. CDR3 identification, clonotype clustering and error correction used MiTCR with a Q25 quality threshold and the strictest error-elimination algorithm. Lower-bound total TCR beta diversity was estimated with a nonparametric unseen species model using Euler transformation. TCRdb reprocessing: public reads trimmed at Q25 with fastp, clones called with MiXCR, in-frame beta chains kept. Rows are unified per CDR3 protein, each entry keeping the most common DNA and genes. The V and J calls were determined by TCRdb, not by the authors. The sample table records roughly 1.6 million distinct CDR3 sequences; roughly 32% of these occur just once. Of the sample, about 11% is held by the ten largest clones.

This specimen comes from a study of blood T cells in healthy people across ages (dated by TCRdb to the mid-2010s). Regarding the complete study: In model experiments, template switching captured about one uniquely barcoded TCR beta cDNA molecule for every two T cells. The donors were split into four age groups: young (average around 17 years), middle-aged (39), aged (more than 55) and long-lived (82). Using the same blood draw, the study looked at two additional independent replicas of 1 million unique cDNA reads for two donors, one aged 18 to 30 and the other aged 80 or older. Age-related changes in TCR beta repertoire diversity were measured in the study by deep sequencing normalized with unique cDNA molecular identifiers. To avoid experimental bias, donors of different ages were randomly spread across the sequencing lanes.

The investigation overall reported the following: Compared with the aged group, more naive CD4+ T cells, fewer expanded clones and increased TCR diversity were shown by the long-lived group, suggesting age selection. Because donor CMV infection status was unknown, age-related changes in expanded clonotypes were potentially confounded. Because profiling used bulk unsorted PBMCs, naive and antigen-experienced compartments could not be compared conclusively. A strong correlation was found between observed TCR beta diversity and the percentage of naive T cells measured by flow cytometry. Observed TCR beta diversity per million T cells fell roughly linearly with age, and a significant reduction was already apparent by age about 43. Total diversity estimates from one million sequenced T cells were considered lower bounds and underestimates.

Systemically healthy Caucasian individuals from Russia, approximately 39 in total and aged 6 to 90 years, were included as donors. Approximately 10 milliliters of peripheral blood were collected from each donor into EDTA-treated Vacutainer tubes. Ficoll-Paque density-gradient centrifugation was used to isolate PBMCs, with at least 6.5 million per sample. Total RNA, at least 5 micrograms per sample, was extracted from PBMCs with Trizol reagent. The percentages of naive CD45RAhigh/CD27high T cells were determined by flow cytometry on a PBMC aliquot from every donor. Taken from cysteine to phenylalanine, the CDR3 has 11 residues. The read is trimmed to its CDR3 DNA, 33 bases read in frame from base 1. The germline V gene (reference sequence) provides CDR1 DFQATT and CDR2 SNEGSKA. At the junction V is shortened by 5 bases and J by 12 bases, with 17 bases in between.

The sample taken for sequencing was blood. The TCR sequence derives from a woman younger than 45 in good health. Recombination linked TRBV20-1 to TRBJ2-7, and TRBD2 may be the D gene, going by 5 matching bases. The CDR3 in this case is CSAGKGVAPYF. The DNA reads TGCAGTGCTGGTAAGGGAGTCGCCCCGTACTTC.